The 9 T cell receptor beta chains reported below all come from one sample, sequenced in a study of OX40 agonist ivuxolimab in advanced cancers. Only in-frame clones appear in the TCRdb table, and some are missing; sequencing was by immunoSEQ multiplex PCR. This table has about 140,000 clones, just over 90% appearing once. The material was CD4+ or CD8+ T cells sorted from blood, obtained in a trial of the OX40 agonist ivuxolimab. The receptor source for this set is an adult with an advanced solid tumor such as melanoma, head and neck, liver or kidney cancer.

The chain combines TRBV19 with TRBJ2-7, with D unclear. The germline V and J ends were trimmed by 5 bases and 0 bases, with 11 bases remaining between them. This CDR3 spans 14 amino acids. The germline CDR1 and CDR2 sequences are LNHDA and SQIVND (reference sequence). The CDR3 reads CASSGTRTSYEQYF. The CDR3 DNA is TGTGCCAGTAGTGGTACCCGGACCTCCTACGAGCAGTACTTC.

The V and J genes are TRBV5-6 and TRBJ1-1; D remains ambiguous. CDR3 size: 13 residues. V shed 3 bases and J shed 1 base, with 7 bases lying between them. Germline V CDR1 and CDR2: SGHDT, YYEEEE. CDR3 sequence: CASSSIPNTEAFF. The CDR3, as DNA: TGTGCCAGCAGCTCTATTCCGAACACTGAAGCTTTCTTT.

The chain links TRBV29-1 to TRBJ2-6; the D is unclear. Trimming removed 4 bases at V and 10 bases at J, with 17 bases between. Germline CDR1 SQVTM, CDR2 ANQGSEA. The CDR3 has 14 residues. This CDR3 is CSVGDTGFANVLTF. CDR3 sequence (DNA): TGCAGCGTTGGAGATACCGGGTTTGCAAACGTCCTGACTTTC.

The V call is TRBV28, the J call TRBJ2-1; D is perhaps TRBD2 (5 bases). CDR1 and CDR2 from the germline V gene are MDHEN and SYDVKM. Trimming shortened V by 7 bases and J by 8 bases, and 9 bases separated the two germline ends. This CDR3 has 11 residues. CDR3 residues: CASNGLDEQFF. The CDR3 nucleotides read TGTGCCAGCAATGGACTCGATGAGCAGTTCTTC.

The CDR3 loop is CASSPPGQVNYEQYF. For the CDR3, the DNA is TGTGCCAGCTCACCACCCGGACAGGTAAACTACGAGCAGTACTTC. The chain links TRBV18 to TRBJ2-7; TRBD1 aligns across 7 bases. CDR3 length: 15 amino acids. The junction had 5 bases not matched to a gene; V was cut back by 0 bases and J by 3 bases. The germline gives CDR1 KGHSH, CDR2 LQKENI.

The sample holds a few counts of this clone. The CDR3: CASSLSAGITANVLTF. CDR3 nucleotides: TGTGCCAGCAGCTTATCGGCGGGGATTACGGCCAACGTCCTGACTTTC. The chain joins TRBV7-3 to TRBJ2-6; tentatively, D is TRBD2 (6 bases). V was clipped by 2 bases and J by 6 bases, with 14 bases between them. The CDR3 sequence is 16 residues long. The germline gives CDR1 SGHTA, CDR2 FQGTGA.

The V call is TRBV4-3, the J call TRBJ2-7; 8 bases fit TRBD2. Germline loops: CDR1 LGHNA, CDR2 YSLEER. CDR3 size: 16 residues. Trimming took 0 bases from V and 3 from J; bases not matched to a gene: 7. Written as DNA, the CDR3 is TGCGCCAGCAGCCAAGATGTTCGGGAGGGCCGCTACGAGCAGTACTTC. Translation: CASSQDVREGRYEQYF.

V and J are TRBV4-3 and TRBJ2-1; 9 nucleotides agree with TRBD1. Losses at the gene ends were 3 bases for V and 0 bases for J; bases not matched to a gene: 6. The CDR3 loop spans 17 amino acids. Germline V gene lookup returns CDR1 LGHNA and CDR2 YSLEER. The CDR3 is CASSHRTGQGSYNEQFF. Written as DNA, the CDR3 is TGCGCCAGCAGCCACAGAACGGGACAGGGCTCCTACAATGAGCAGTTCTTC.

The CDR3 DNA sequence: TGTGCCAGCTCACTAAATAGTGGAGCCAAAAACATTCAGTACTTC. It translates to CASSLNSGAKNIQYF. This chain links TRBV18 with TRBJ2-4; unclear D gene. With 4 bases removed from V and 0 bases from J, the gap between germline ends came to 10 bases. The germline CDR1 and CDR2 sequences are KGHSH and LQKENI. This CDR3 contains 15 residues. The variable domain in full, with the rest retrieved from reference TRBV18 and TRBJ2-4, is NAGVMQNPRHLVRRRGQEARLRCSPMKGHSHVYWYRQLPEEGLKFMVYLQKENIIDESGMPKERFSAEFPKEGPSILRIQQVVRGDSAAYFCASSLNSGAKNIQYFGAGTRLSVL.